Listed here are 18 T cell receptor beta chains from one sample, sequenced in a study of blood T cell repertoires in COVID-19 (dated by TCRdb to the early 2020s). Library method: the immunoSEQ multiplex PCR assay. The table comes from immuneACCESS by way of TCRdb, which keeps in-frame sequences with V and J called. Part of the clones is missing from these tables; in studies checked, under half for an unresolved V gene and the rest for unknown reasons. The sample table records tens of thousands of clones; roughly 88% of these occur just once. Jointly, the top ten make up about 10% of the sample. Source material: peripheral blood. Receptors originate from a human donor in a cohort sampled during active COVID-19. The donor label of this sample is uncertain.

A remark on this clone: Additional DNA sequences in this sample encode the identical CDR3. The chain joins TRBV5-1 to TRBJ1-6; D is ambiguous. This CDR3 spans 13 amino acids. V lost 5 bases and J lost 8, with 11 bases in between. Germline-derived CDR1 and CDR2 are SGHRS and YFSETQ. The CDR3 nucleotides read TGCGCCAGCAGTTTGAAGCTGGATTCACCCCTCCACTTT. Amino acid sequence: CASSLKLDSPLHF.

The chain couples TRBV9 to TRBJ2-7, with D maybe TRBD2 (5 bases). V dropped 7 bases and J dropped 4 bases, with 12 bases sitting between them. This CDR3 is built from 12 residues. Germline lookup yields CDR1 SGDLS and CDR2 YYNGEE. This chain's CDR3 is CASRDSRYEQYF. The CDR3 region has the DNA TGTGCCAGCCGGGATAGCCGTTACGAGCAGTACTTC.

This clone was detected only once. The chain is built from TRBV18 and TRBJ2-7, with D uncertain. This CDR3 spans 11 amino acids. Germline CDR1 reads KGHSH; CDR2 reads LQKENI. V was clipped by 6 bases and J by 5 bases, with 8 bases between them. The CDR3 is CASSPEHEQYF. For the CDR3, the DNA is TGTGCCAGCTCCCCCGAGCACGAGCAGTACTTC.

This chain joins TRBV23-1 and TRBJ1-2, with D possibly being TRBD1 (6 bases). TRBV23-1 is given ORF status, its function remaining uncertain. The CDR3 has 15 residues. Trimming took 0 bases from V and 2 from J, leaving 10 bases between them. CDR3 bases: TGCGCCAGCAGTCAATCGAGGGGGTTGAACTATGGCTACACCTTC. Its protein product is CASSQSRGLNYGYTF.

V usage is TRBV7-2 and J usage is TRBJ2-7, with 8 bases identical to TRBD2. Germline loops: CDR1 SGHTA, CDR2 FQGNSA. The CDR3 loop spans 16 amino acids. Trimming at V came to 3 bases and at J to 3 bases, leaving 10 bases not matched to a gene. The CDR3 coding sequence is TGTGCCAGCAGCTTCGGGACTAGGGTATGGGACTACGAGCAGTACTTC. The encoded protein is CASSFGTRVWDYEQYF. The variable domain in full, completed from reference TRBV7-2 and TRBJ2-7, reads GAGVSQSPSNKVTEKGKDVELRCDPISGHTALYWYRQSLGQGLEFLIYFQGNSAPDKSGLPSDRFSAERTGGSVSTLTIQRTQQEDSAVYLCASSFGTRVWDYEQYFGPGTRLTVT.

The V call is TRBV5-4, the J call TRBJ2-3, with 13 positions matching TRBD2. The CDR3 is 16 amino acids. Germline CDR1 and CDR2: SGHNT and YYREEE (reference sequence). V was clipped by 2 bases and J by 4 bases; unmatched bases: 4. Here the CDR3 DNA reads TGTGCCAGCAGCTTAAAACTAGCGGGAGGGGCAGATACGCAGTATTTT. It encodes CASSLKLAGGADTQYF.

The rearrangement links TRBV5-1 to TRBJ1-2, with 7 bases lining up with TRBD1. V lost 4 bases and J lost 2; bases outside the gene matches: 11. CDR1 is SGHRS, CDR2 YFSETQ, per germline. The CDR3 consists of 16 residues. The chain's CDR3 is CASSRMTGSPNYGYTF. CDR3 sequence (DNA): TGCGCCAGCAGCAGGATGACAGGGAGCCCGAACTATGGCTACACCTTC.

The V and J genes are TRBV5-1 and TRBJ2-1; unclear D gene. V was clipped by 0 bases and J by 3 bases, with 10 bases between them. The CDR3 loop spans 15 amino acids. Germline V gene lookup returns CDR1 SGHRS and CDR2 YFSETQ. The CDR3 loop reads CASSLASGLYNEQFF. DNA of the CDR3: TGCGCCAGCAGCTTGGCTTCAGGTCTCTACAATGAGCAGTTCTTC. Full variable domain (rest looked up from reference TRBV5-1 and TRBJ2-1): KAGVTQTPRYLIKTRGQQVTLSCSPISGHRSVSWYQQTPGQGLQFLFEYFSETQRNKGNFPGRFSGRQFSNSRSEMNVSTLELGDSALYLCASSLASGLYNEQFFGPGTRLTVL.

The rearrangement links TRBV20-1 to TRBJ1-1, with D perhaps matching TRBD1 (5 bases). Germline V lookup: CDR1 DFQATT, CDR2 SNEGSKA (reference sequence). The CDR3 length is 11 residues. The CDR3 sequence: CSALGHTEAFF. For the CDR3, the DNA is TGCAGCGCGTTGGGGCACACTGAAGCTTTCTTT.

This clone has just one count. This chain connects TRBV18 to TRBJ2-3; D is possibly TRBD1 (5 bases). Germline loops: CDR1 KGHSH, CDR2 LQKENI. The germline V and J ends were trimmed by 1 base and 0 bases, with 5 bases remaining between them. The CDR3 extends over 14 amino acids. The CDR3 coding sequence is TGTGCCAGCTCACCACAGGGGAGCACAGATACGCAGTATTTT. This gives the protein CASSPQGSTDTQYF.

V and J are TRBV10-3 and TRBJ1-1, with 8 bases matching TRBD1. J gave up 0 bases and V 8 bases, and 5 bases lay outside the gene matches. Germline CDR1 is ENHRY and CDR2 is SYGVKD. This CDR3 is 14 amino acids long. CDR3 amino acids: CAICGTGMNTEAFF. The CDR3 DNA is TGTGCCATCTGCGGGACAGGAATGAACACTGAAGCTTTCTTT.

This chain connects TRBV18 to TRBJ1-4, with D possibly being TRBD1 (5 bases). Germline V gene data show CDR1 as KGHSH and CDR2 as LQKENI. The CDR3 loop spans 13 amino acids. Trimming stripped 4 bases from V and 5 bases from J, with 8 bases between. Here the CDR3 DNA reads TGTGCCAGCTCACGACAGAGAAATGAAAAACTGTTTTTT. This gives the protein CASSRQRNEKLFF. Full variable domain (missing parts from reference TRBV18 and TRBJ1-4): NAGVMQNPRHLVRRRGQEARLRCSPMKGHSHVYWYRQLPEEGLKFMVYLQKENIIDESGMPKERFSAEFPKEGPSILRIQQVVRGDSAAYFCASSRQRNEKLFFGSGTQLSVL.

The chain carries TRBV7-8 and TRBJ1-4; D is uncertain. This CDR3 has 17 residues. The V and J ends lost 4 bases and 4 bases respectively, with 19 bases between them. The germline CDR1 and CDR2 sequences are SGHVS and FQNEAQ. CDR3 loop: CASSSPPRGAGNEKLFF. The CDR3, as DNA: TGTGCCAGCAGCTCCCCCCCCCGTGGCGCGGGTAATGAAAAACTGTTTTTT.

This clone was observed a handful of times. The J gene is TRBJ2-2, the V gene TRBV27; D unclear. The CDR3 covers 16 residues. V was cut by 6 bases and J by 2 bases, with 16 bases left in between. Germline V CDR1 and CDR2: MNHEY, SMNVEV (reference sequence). Here the CDR3 DNA reads TGTGCCAGCAGATCGACTTGGCGGCGAAACACCGGGGAGCTGTTTTTT. Translation: CASRSTWRRNTGELFF.

This chain links TRBV5-6 with TRBJ2-7; weak D call: TRBD2 (5 bases). V shed 1 base and J shed 3 bases, with 11 bases lying between them. CDR3 length: 14 amino acids. Per the germline V gene, CDR1 is SGHDT and CDR2 is YYEEEE. CDR3 residues: CASSLRGSGYEQYF. The DNA for the CDR3 is TGTGCCAGCAGCTTGCGGGGTTCTGGCTACGAGCAGTACTTC.

V and J are TRBV10-3 and TRBJ2-1; tentatively, D is TRBD2 (6 bases). Germline lookup yields CDR1 ENHRY and CDR2 SYGVKD. V dropped 11 bases and J dropped 2 bases, with 13 bases sitting between them. The CDR3 contains 13 residues. The CDR3 reads CAASSGTYNEQFF. CDR3 in DNA: TGTGCCGCCAGTAGCGGAACCTACAATGAGCAGTTCTTC.

This chain connects TRBV5-4 to TRBJ2-3; a weak D match, TRBD1 (6 bases). Germline V CDR1 and CDR2: SGHNT, YYREEE (reference sequence). The CDR3 loop spans 14 amino acids. Trimming stripped 4 bases from V and 4 bases from J, with 13 bases between. The CDR3 loop is CASSPSSGADTQYF. The CDR3 region has the DNA TGTGCCAGCAGCCCGTCCTCAGGGGCAGATACGCAGTATTTT.

The V gene is TRBV19, the J gene TRBJ1-2, with D possibly matching TRBD1 (5 bases). V lost 5 bases, J lost 4 bases, and 14 bases lay in between. Germline loops: CDR1 LNHDA, CDR2 SQIVND (reference sequence). There are 14 residues in the CDR3. The CDR3, as DNA: TGTGCCAGTAGTCGTAGGGGAAACGGCTATGGCTACACCTTC. Translated: CASSRRGNGYGYTF.